This passage covers 14 T cell receptor beta chains from one sample sequenced in a study of T cell responses to AZD1222 COVID-19 vaccine. TCRdb keeps only in-frame clones here, not all; method: immunoSEQ multiplex PCR. The sample lists about 85,000 clones; 80% to 95% were seen once. Here the sequenced sample was peripheral blood, taken 28 days after the second AZD1222 dose. These receptors all come from an adult who received the AZD1222 COVID-19 vaccine.

This sequence joins TRBV28 and TRBJ1-2; perhaps TRBD1 as D (6 bases). CDR3 length equals 16 residues. Germline assignment: CDR1 MDHEN and CDR2 SYDVKM. Trimming shortened V by 3 bases and J by 2 bases, and 16 bases separated the two germline ends. The DNA for the CDR3 is TGTGCCAGCAGTTTGGCGGTCACAGGGCTCAACTATGGCTACACCTTC. Translating gives CASSLAVTGLNYGYTF.

This rearrangement joins TRBV30 to TRBJ2-1; 7 bases are shared with TRBD2. With V trimmed by 0 bases and J by 7 bases, 27 bases remained unmatched. The CDR3 extends over 21 amino acids. The germline gives CDR1 GTSNPN, CDR2 SVGIG (reference sequence). CDR3 bases: TGTGCCTGGAGTGTACGGACTATAGGGCTAGCGGATGCCCCGCGCCTGAATGAGCAGTTCTTC. This gives the protein CAWSVRTIGLADAPRLNEQFF.

CDR3 in amino acids: CASSQEIQADSPLHF. CDR3 bases: TGCGCCAGCAGCCAAGAGATCCAGGCTGATTCACCCCTCCACTTT. The V call is TRBV4-1, the J call TRBJ1-6, with D uncertain. This CDR3 spans 15 amino acids. The V gene's germline CDR1 is MGHRA and CDR2 YSYEKL. V dropped 0 bases and J dropped 8 bases, with 11 bases sitting between them.

This chain links TRBV6-5 with TRBJ2-1; TRBD1 or TRBD2 may be the D gene (5 bases each). V gave up 4 bases and J gave up 2 bases, with 12 bases separating them. The CDR3 has 15 amino acids. Germline values: CDR1 MNHEY, CDR2 SVGAGI. CDR3 bases: TGTGCCAGCAGTTTATCCGGGACCCCCTACAATGAGCAGTTCTTC. Translated, it gives CASSLSGTPYNEQFF.

The genes are TRBV6-5 and TRBJ2-7; D might be TRBD2 (6 bases). Per the germline V gene, CDR1 is MNHEY and CDR2 is SVGAGI. Trimming cost V 5 bases and J 4 bases, with 15 bases left between them. The CDR3 runs 14 residues. This CDR3 reads CASSPPTGTYEQYF. In DNA, the CDR3 is TGTGCCAGCAGTCCGCCAACGGGGACTTACGAGCAGTACTTC.

V and J are TRBV6-5 and TRBJ1-2; D not resolved. The CDR3 contains 13 residues. Germline CDR1 MNHEY, CDR2 SVGAGI. Trimming removed 4 bases at V and 5 bases at J, with 11 bases between. Here the CDR3 reads CASSSTGMYGYTF. The DNA for the CDR3 is TGTGCCAGCAGTTCCACGGGGATGTATGGCTACACCTTC.

This rearrangement joins TRBV7-2 to TRBJ2-5; TRBD2 matches at 8 bases. Per the germline V gene, CDR1 is SGHTA and CDR2 is FQGNSA. This CDR3 has 14 residues. V dropped 5 bases and J dropped 5; count of bases not matched to a gene: 7. CDR3 DNA: TGTGCCAGCAGCGCCGGACTAGCCGTGGAGACCCAGTACTTC. It codes for CASSAGLAVETQYF.

The V gene is TRBV7-6, the J gene TRBJ1-5; D perhaps matches TRBD1 (5 bases). Germline CDR1 is SGHVS and CDR2 is FNYEAQ. There are 15 residues in the CDR3. V was cut by 5 bases and J by 10 bases, with 21 bases left in between. The DNA of the CDR3 is TGTGCCAGCAGCCTTGAGGGGCACCCCGATGGTCCCCAGCATTTT. Translation: CASSLEGHPDGPQHF.

The chain carries TRBV3-1 (or the pseudogene TRBV3-2) and TRBJ1-2; D may be TRBD1 (5 bases). Germline CDR1 reads LGHDT; CDR2 reads YNNKEL (reference sequence). The CDR3 runs to 13 residues. V shed 3 bases and J shed 5 bases, with 10 bases lying between them. For the CDR3, the DNA is TGTGCCAGCAGCCAGGGTGGGGCGTATGGCTACACCTTC. Its translation: CASSQGGAYGYTF.

This chain connects TRBV6-5 to TRBJ1-2; D is possibly TRBD1 (5 bases). Germline CDR1 reads MNHEY; CDR2 reads SVGAGI. V gave up 2 bases and J gave up 8 bases, with 12 bases separating them. The length of the CDR3 is 13 residues. In nucleotides, the CDR3 is TGTGCCAGCAGTTACGAGGGGCAGCGGGGCTACACCTTC. It specifies CASSYEGQRGYTF.

V is TRBV11-1 and J is TRBJ2-7, with a weak D call TRBD1 (6 bases). V lost 5 bases and J lost 5, with 16 bases in between. Germline V gene lookup returns CDR1 SGHAT and CDR2 FQDESV (reference sequence). The CDR3 loop spans 14 amino acids. The DNA of the CDR3 is TGTGCCAGCAGCCCAAGAAGGGCAGGGGACGAGCAGTACTTC. Translation: CASSPRRAGDEQYF.

The V and J genes are TRBV19 and TRBJ1-1; no firm D call. V was shortened by 7 bases and J by 5 bases, with 8 bases between the two germline ends. This CDR3 contains 11 residues. CDR1 and CDR2 (germline): LNHDA, SQIVND (reference sequence). This CDR3 reads CASNTRTEAFF. The CDR3 bases are TGTGCCAGTAACACTAGGACTGAAGCTTTCTTT. The full variable domain, completed using reference TRBV19 and TRBJ1-1, is DGGITQSPKYLFRKEGQNVTLSCEQNLNHDAMYWYRQDPGQGLRLIYYSQIVNDFQKGDIAEGYSVSREKKESFPLTVTSAQKNPTAFYLCASNTRTEAFFGQGTRLTVV.

The chain employs TRBV12-3 or TRBV12-4 and TRBJ2-5; D is unresolved. V lost 5 bases and J 0 bases, leaving 7 bases between the germline ends. This CDR3 has 13 residues. The CDR3 is CASSTHNQETQYF. CDR3 in DNA: TGTGCCAGCAGTACCCACAACCAAGAGACCCAGTACTTC.

CDR3 DNA sequence: TGTGCCAGCAGTTTAGGGGGGGCCGGCAATCAGCCCCAGCATTTT. The encoded protein is CASSLGGAGNQPQHF. The V call is TRBV28, the J call TRBJ1-5; weak D call: TRBD1 (6 bases). V was clipped by 2 bases and J by 2 bases, with 10 bases between them. This CDR3 has 15 amino acids. Germline V gene data show CDR1 as MDHEN and CDR2 as SYDVKM.